Below, 18 T cell receptor beta chains from the same sample are listed, as sequenced in a study of blood T cells in healthy people across ages. For the second PCR, which ran for about 7 to 12 cycles, a sample-barcoded 5' primer and a J-beta primer mix were used. TCRdb analysed the 5' RACE reads with MiXCR anew, one entry per CDR3 protein. The repertoire consists of some 780,000 distinct CDR3 sequences, with just over 55% occurring once and the leading ten covering around a quarter. Sequencing was done on a sample of blood. Every receptor here comes from a man in his forties in good health.

This sequence joins TRBV3-1 and TRBJ2-1, with D possibly TRBD2 on 6 matching bases. Germline V gives CDR1 LGHDT, CDR2 YNNKEL (reference sequence). V was pared by 4 bases and J by 5 bases, with 24 bases between. The CDR3 runs to 18 residues. The chain's CDR3 is CASSLILGPGDHHNEQFF. CDR3 coding DNA: TGTGCCAGCAGCCTGATCTTAGGACCGGGGGACCATCACAATGAGCAGTTCTTC.

V gene TRBV20-1 combines with J gene TRBJ2-7; possible D gene TRBD2, 6 bases. Germline V gives CDR1 DFQATT, CDR2 SNEGSKA (reference sequence). V lost 3 bases and J 3 bases, leaving 12 bases between the germline ends. The CDR3 loop spans 13 amino acids. The CDR3 bases are TGCAGTGCTAGTCGCGGGACCGTCTACGAGCAGTACTTC. Encoded protein: CSASRGTVYEQYF.

This clonotype was counted between two and nine times. This chain joins TRBV7-2 and TRBJ1-2; D call uncertain. Trimming pared 4 bases from V and 1 base from J, leaving 13 bases between. CDR1 and CDR2 (germline): SGHTA, FQGNSA. The CDR3 is 15 residues long. Written as DNA, the CDR3 is TGTGCCAGCAGCTCCCCGCGCGTCTTTAACTATGGCTACACCTTC. Protein sequence: CASSSPRVFNYGYTF.

The rearrangement uses TRBV5-5 and TRBJ2-1; 10 nucleotides align to TRBD2. The DNA matches TRBJ2-7 better at its end, which makes the J call doubtful. The CDR3 contains 14 residues. Germline-derived CDR1 and CDR2 are SGHKS and YYEKEE (reference sequence). The CDR3: CASSSRLAGYEQYF. Written as DNA, the CDR3 is TGTGCCAGCAGCTCGAGACTAGCGGGTTACGAGCAGTACTTC.

The rearrangement links TRBV7-2 to TRBJ2-7; D is tentatively TRBD1 or TRBD2 (5 bases each). The germline V gene has CDR1 SGHTA and CDR2 FQGNSA. Trimming removed 3 bases from V and 4 bases from J, with 13 bases in between. The CDR3 has 14 residues. In DNA form, the CDR3 reads TGTGCCAGCAGCTTTCCGGGACCCCAATACGAGCAGTACTTC. It is translated as CASSFPGPQYEQYF.

As DNA, the CDR3 is TGTGCCGGAGGACAGGGGAAGGGTGGCTACACCTTC. The encoded protein is CAGGQGKGGYTF. This chain links TRBV2 with TRBJ1-2, with 9 bases identical to TRBD1. The CDR3 totals 12 residues. J was trimmed by 7 bases and V by 11 bases; bases with no gene match: 8. Germline V gene data show CDR1 as SNHLY and CDR2 as FYNNEI.

This clonotype was detected only a few times. This rearrangement joins TRBV4-3 to TRBJ2-1; D call uncertain. The CDR3 is made up of 18 amino acids. The germline gives CDR1 LGHNA, CDR2 YSLEER. The germline V and J ends were trimmed by 0 bases and 7 bases, with 22 bases remaining between them. The CDR3 nucleotides read TGCGCCAGCAGCCAAGATTGGGTCACCGGAGACTCCTGGAATGAGCAGTTCTTC. It translates to CASSQDWVTGDSWNEQFF.

This clonotype was seen only once. V usage is TRBV11-1 and J usage is TRBJ1-2, with 9 bases that match TRBD1. The V segment lost 5 bases and the J segment 6 bases; nucleotides outside the gene matches: 7. The CDR3 covers 14 residues. CDR1 and CDR2 from the germline V gene are SGHAT and FQDESV (reference sequence). CDR3 sequence reads: CASSEQGAYNGYTF. In nucleotides, the CDR3 is TGTGCCAGCAGCGAACAGGGGGCGTACAATGGCTACACCTTC.

A few counts support this clonotype. This rearrangement joins TRBV5-1 to TRBJ2-5; D is possibly TRBD1 or TRBD2 (5 bases each). V lost 7 bases to trimming and J lost 3 bases, with 13 bases between them. Germline V gene sequence: CDR1 SGHRS, CDR2 YFSETQ. The CDR3 sequence is 13 residues long. In DNA form, the CDR3 reads TGCGCCAGCTGGGGAGACAGAGAAGAGACCCAGTACTTC. Protein: CASWGDREETQYF. The variable domain in full, with the rest retrieved from reference TRBV5-1 and TRBJ2-5, is KAGVTQTPRYLIKTRGQQVTLSCSPISGHRSVSWYQQTPGQGLQFLFEYFSETQRNKGNFPGRFSGRQFSNSRSEMNVSTLELGDSALYLCASWGDREETQYFGPGTRLLVL.

The V and J genes are TRBV29-1 and TRBJ2-3, with no clear D. Germline values: CDR1 SQVTM, CDR2 ANQGSEA. The germline V and J ends were trimmed by 6 bases and 6 bases, with 7 bases remaining between them. The CDR3 spans 10 residues. CDR3 protein: CSVGLDTQYF. The CDR3, as DNA: TGCAGCGTGGGGTTGGATACGCAGTATTTT.

Only a few counts were recorded for this clonotype. DNA of the CDR3: TGTGCCAGCAGCTTACTGGGGACTAGCGGGGGGGCGGAGAATGAGCAGTTCTTC. Encoded protein: CASSLLGTSGGAENEQFF. This chain uses TRBV7-3 with TRBJ2-1; 16 positions agree with TRBD2. J was trimmed by 7 bases and V by 2 bases; bases with no gene match: 8. The germline CDR1 and CDR2 sequences are SGHTA and FQGTGA. This CDR3 has 18 residues.

As to this clonotype: A junction boundary mismatches the germline segment, possibly from a read error. The J gene is TRBJ1-2, the V gene TRBV7-2, with D possibly matching TRBD1 (5 bases). The CDR3 extends over 14 amino acids. Germline V CDR1 and CDR2: SGHTA, FQGNSA. The chain's CDR3 is CASSLGYFGGGYTF. The CDR3 nucleotides read TGCGCCAGCAGCTTAGGGTATTTCGGGGGTGGCTACACCTTC. Full variable domain (missing parts from reference TRBV7-2 and TRBJ1-2): GAGVSQSPSNKVTEKGKDVELRCDPISGHTALYWYRQSLGQGLEFLIYFQGNSAPDKSGLPSDRFSAERTGGSVSTLTIQRTQQEDSAVYLCASSLGYFGGGYTFGSGTRLTVV.

V usage is TRBV28 and J usage is TRBJ2-7; 12 nucleotides match TRBD2. Unmatched junction bases numbered 12, after V lost 8 bases and J lost 1 base. The CDR3 loop spans 17 amino acids. Germline V lookup: CDR1 MDHEN, CDR2 SYDVKM. DNA for the CDR3: TGTGCCAGCCTGACTAGCGGGAGAACCACCACTTCCTACGAGCAGTACTTC. Its protein is CASLTSGRTTTSYEQYF.

The rearrangement joins TRBV6-4 to TRBJ1-6, with 7 bases fitting TRBD1. V gave up 2 bases and J gave up 7 bases; unmatched junction bases: 5. CDR1 MRHNA and CDR2 SNTAGT come from the germline V gene. The CDR3 runs to 15 residues. Here the CDR3 reads CASSDESGGNSPLHF. CDR3 in DNA: TGTGCCAGCAGTGACGAATCAGGGGGGAATTCACCCCTCCACTTT.

The chain links TRBV5-1 to TRBJ2-3; 7 nucleotides align to TRBD2. The trim removed 2 bases at V and 2 bases at J, leaving 11 bases unmatched. The CDR3 sequence is 17 residues long. The germline V gene has CDR1 SGHRS and CDR2 YFSETQ. The CDR3 nucleotides read TGCGCCAGCAGCTTCCTAGGGGCGGGAGTTGACACAGATACGCAGTATTTT. Translated: CASSFLGAGVDTDTQYF.

The rearrangement joins TRBV20-1 to TRBJ2-7; 8 positions agree with TRBD1. The CDR3 is 14 residues long. Germline lookup yields CDR1 DFQATT and CDR2 SNEGSKA (reference sequence). V was pared by 6 bases and J by 7 bases, with 14 bases of the junction left unmatched. CDR3 protein: CSAPDREVGNEQYF. DNA for the CDR3: TGCAGTGCACCGGACAGGGAGGTCGGCAATGAGCAGTACTTC.

In its sample, this clonotype was seen a few times. The CDR3 sequence: CSAILPNTEAFF. The CDR3 DNA follows: TGCAGTGCTATTCTCCCCAACACTGAAGCTTTCTTT. This chain joins TRBV20-1 and TRBJ1-1; D is unclear. Per the germline V gene, CDR1 is DFQATT and CDR2 is SNEGSKA (reference sequence). This CDR3 has 12 amino acids. V was clipped by 4 bases and J by 2 bases, with 8 bases between them.

This clonotype was detected only a few times. The J gene is TRBJ2-3, the V gene TRBV5-1; possible D gene TRBD1, 5 bases. Trimming took 0 bases from V and 4 from J, leaving 15 bases between them. The CDR3 runs 16 residues. Germline CDR1 is SGHRS and CDR2 is YFSETQ. As DNA, the CDR3 is TGCGCCAGCAGCTTGGAGGGCAGGGCGTCCGCAGATACGCAGTATTTT. Amino acids: CASSLEGRASADTQYF. Full variable domain (missing parts from reference TRBV5-1 and TRBJ2-3): KAGVTQTPRYLIKTRGQQVTLSCSPISGHRSVSWYQQTPGQGLQFLFEYFSETQRNKGNFPGRFSGRQFSNSRSEMNVSTLELGDSALYLCASSLEGRASADTQYFGPGTRLTVL.